The clone carrying this T cell receptor beta chain was counted only a few times. Its target is unknown. The data originate from a study of blood T cells in healthy people across ages. Study-level points and caveats: Long-lived and aged donors differed, with more naive CD4+ cells and higher diversity in the long-lived. Lack of knowledge of donor CMV status possibly confounded expanded clonotype changes.

CDR3 length equals 15 residues. V trimming: 0 bases; J trimming: 4 bases; junction bases outside the gene matches: 4. Germline CDR1 MNHEY, CDR2 SMNVEV (reference sequence). Primers used in a second PCR of roughly 7 to 12 cycles were a sample-barcoded 5' primer and a J-beta primer mix. MiXCR was run by TCRdb on the 5' RACE reads, yielding one entry per CDR3 protein. The sample lists roughly 680,000 distinct CDR3 sequences, roughly 49% occurring once. The source is a woman in her fifties or sixties in good health. The chain uses TRBV27 and TRBJ2-7, with TRBD1 matching 9 bases. Specimen: blood. The CDR3 loop is CASSLSGTGTYEQYF. The CDR3 DNA sequence: TGTGCCAGCAGTTTATCCGGGACAGGGACTTACGAGCAGTACTTC.